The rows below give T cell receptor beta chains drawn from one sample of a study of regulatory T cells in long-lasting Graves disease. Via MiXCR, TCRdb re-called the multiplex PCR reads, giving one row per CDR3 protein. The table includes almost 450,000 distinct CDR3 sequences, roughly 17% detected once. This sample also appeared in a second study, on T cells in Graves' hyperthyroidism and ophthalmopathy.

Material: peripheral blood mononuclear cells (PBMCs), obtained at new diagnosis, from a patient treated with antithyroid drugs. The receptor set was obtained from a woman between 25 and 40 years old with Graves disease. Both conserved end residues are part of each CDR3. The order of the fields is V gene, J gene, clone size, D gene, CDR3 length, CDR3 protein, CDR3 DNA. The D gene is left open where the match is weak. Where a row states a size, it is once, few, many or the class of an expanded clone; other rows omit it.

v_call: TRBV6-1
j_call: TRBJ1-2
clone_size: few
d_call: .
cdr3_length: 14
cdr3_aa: CASSDGQGSYGYTF
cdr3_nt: TGTGCCAGCAGTGACGGGCAGGGGAGCTATGGCTACACCTTC

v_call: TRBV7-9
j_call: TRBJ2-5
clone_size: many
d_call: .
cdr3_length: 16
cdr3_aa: CASSLIRGGGLETQYF
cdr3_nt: TGTGCCAGCAGCTTAATCCGGGGAGGGGGGCTTGAGACCCAGTACTTC

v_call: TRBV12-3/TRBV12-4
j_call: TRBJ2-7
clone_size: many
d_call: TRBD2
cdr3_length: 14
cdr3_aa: CASSSRTSLHEQYF
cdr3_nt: TGTGCCAGCAGTTCCCGGACTAGCCTCCACGAGCAGTACTTC

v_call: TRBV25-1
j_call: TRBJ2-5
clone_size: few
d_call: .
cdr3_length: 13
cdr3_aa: CASSEYSGETQYF
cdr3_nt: TGTGCCAGCAGTGAATACAGCGGAGAGACCCAGTACTTC

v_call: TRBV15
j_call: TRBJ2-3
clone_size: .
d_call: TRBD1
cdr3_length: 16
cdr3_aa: CATRRQGPISTDTQYF
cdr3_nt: TGTGCCACAAGAAGACAGGGACCTATTAGCACAGATACGCAGTATTTT

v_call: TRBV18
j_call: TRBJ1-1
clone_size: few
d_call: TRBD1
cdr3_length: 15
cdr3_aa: CASSGPGGGHTEAFF
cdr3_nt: TGTGCCAGCTCGGGCCCAGGGGGCGGGCACACTGAAGCTTTCTTT

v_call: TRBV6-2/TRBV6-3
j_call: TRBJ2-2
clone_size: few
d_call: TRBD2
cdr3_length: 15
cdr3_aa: CASRPSGRSTGELFF
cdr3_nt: TGTGCCAGCAGACCTAGCGGGAGGTCCACCGGGGAGCTGTTTTTT

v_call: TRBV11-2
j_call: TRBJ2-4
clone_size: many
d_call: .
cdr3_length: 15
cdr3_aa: CASSLGGGAGNIQYF
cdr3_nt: TGTGCCAGCAGCCTCGGAGGGGGCGCCGGAAACATTCAGTACTTC

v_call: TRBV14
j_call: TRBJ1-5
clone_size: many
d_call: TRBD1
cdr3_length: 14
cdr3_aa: CASSSGGASQPQHF
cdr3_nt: TGTGCCAGCAGCTCAGGGGGGGCGAGCCAGCCCCAGCATTTT

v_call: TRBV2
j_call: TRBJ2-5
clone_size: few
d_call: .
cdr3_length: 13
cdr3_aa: CASSENTQETQYF
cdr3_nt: TGTGCCAGCAGTGAAAACACACAAGAGACCCAGTACTTC

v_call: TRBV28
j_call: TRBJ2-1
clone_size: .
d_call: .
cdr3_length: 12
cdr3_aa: CASSLFANEQFF
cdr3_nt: TGTGCCAGCAGCCTTTTCGCCAATGAGCAGTTCTTC

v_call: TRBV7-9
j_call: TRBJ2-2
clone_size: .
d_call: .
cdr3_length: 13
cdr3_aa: CVGGGANTGELFF
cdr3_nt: TGTGTTGGAGGGGGGGCGAACACCGGGGAGCTGTTTTTT

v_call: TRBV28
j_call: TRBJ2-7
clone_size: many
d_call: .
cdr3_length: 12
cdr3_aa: CASRDGSYEQYF
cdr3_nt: TGTGCCAGTCGGGACGGGAGCTACGAGCAGTACTTC

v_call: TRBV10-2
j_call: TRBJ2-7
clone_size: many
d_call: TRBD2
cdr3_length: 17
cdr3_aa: CASSPASGSHFLYEQYF
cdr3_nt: TGCGCCAGCAGCCCAGCTAGCGGGAGCCACTTTCTTTACGAGCAGTACTTC

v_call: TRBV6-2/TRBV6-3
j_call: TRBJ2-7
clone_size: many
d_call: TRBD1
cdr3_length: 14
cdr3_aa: CASSSADRYDEQYF
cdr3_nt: TGTGCCAGCAGTTCCGCGGACAGGTACGACGAGCAGTACTTC

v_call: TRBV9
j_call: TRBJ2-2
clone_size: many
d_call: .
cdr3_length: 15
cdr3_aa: CASSVDGKNTGELFF
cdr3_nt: TGTGCCAGCAGCGTAGACGGGAAGAACACCGGGGAGCTGTTTTTT

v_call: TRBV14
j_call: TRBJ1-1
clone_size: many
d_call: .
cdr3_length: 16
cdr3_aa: CASSQDGEGWNTEAFF
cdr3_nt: TGTGCCAGCAGCCAAGACGGGGAGGGTTGGAACACTGAAGCTTTCTTT

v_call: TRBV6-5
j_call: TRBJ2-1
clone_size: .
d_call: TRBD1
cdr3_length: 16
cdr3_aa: CASSYSTRGLDDEQFF
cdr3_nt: TGTGCCAGCAGTTACTCGACCAGGGGGCTTGACGATGAGCAGTTCTTC

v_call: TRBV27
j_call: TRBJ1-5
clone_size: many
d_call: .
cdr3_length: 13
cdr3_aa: CASSLRSNQPQHF
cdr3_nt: TGTGCCAGCAGTTTGCGGTCCAATCAGCCCCAGCATTTT

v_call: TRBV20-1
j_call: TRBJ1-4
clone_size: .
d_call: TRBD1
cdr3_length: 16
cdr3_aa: CSAPWTGRATNEKLFF
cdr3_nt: TGCAGTGCTCCTTGGACAGGGCGTGCAACTAATGAAAAACTGTTTTTT

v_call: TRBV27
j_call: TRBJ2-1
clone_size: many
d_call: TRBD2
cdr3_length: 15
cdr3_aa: CASSLYSGSVREQFF
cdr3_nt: TGTGCCAGCAGTTTATATAGCGGGAGTGTTCGCGAGCAGTTCTTC

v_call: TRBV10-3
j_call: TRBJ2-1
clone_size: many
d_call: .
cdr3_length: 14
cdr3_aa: CAISDANGGNEQFF
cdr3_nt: TGTGCCATCAGTGACGCCAATGGGGGCAATGAGCAGTTCTTC

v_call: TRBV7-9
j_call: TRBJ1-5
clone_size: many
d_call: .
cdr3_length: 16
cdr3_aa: CASSLSGRGFNQPQHF
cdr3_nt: TGTGCCAGCAGCTTAAGCGGCAGGGGTTTTAATCAGCCCCAGCATTTT

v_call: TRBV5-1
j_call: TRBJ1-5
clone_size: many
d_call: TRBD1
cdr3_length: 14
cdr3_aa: CASSLTGANQPQHF
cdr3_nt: TGTGCCAGCAGTTTGACAGGGGCCAATCAGCCCCAGCATTTT

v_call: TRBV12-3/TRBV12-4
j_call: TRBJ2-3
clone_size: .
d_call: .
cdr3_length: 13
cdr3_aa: CAILREGGDTQYF
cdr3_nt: TGTGCCATCCTCAGGGAGGGGGGGGATACGCAGTATTTT

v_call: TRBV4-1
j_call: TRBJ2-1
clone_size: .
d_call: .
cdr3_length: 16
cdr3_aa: CASSQFQYEEKNEQFF
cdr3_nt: TGCGCCAGCAGCCAATTTCAATACGAGGAAAAGAATGAGCAGTTCTTC

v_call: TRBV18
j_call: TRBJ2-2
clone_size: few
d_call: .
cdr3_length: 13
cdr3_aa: CASSPSATGELFF
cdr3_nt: TGTGCCAGCTCACCCAGCGCCACCGGGGAGCTGTTTTTT

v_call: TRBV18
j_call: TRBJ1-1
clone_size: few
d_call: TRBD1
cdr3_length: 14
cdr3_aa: CASLQGAVNTEAFF
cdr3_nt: TGTGCCAGCTTACAGGGGGCGGTGAACACTGAAGCTTTCTTT

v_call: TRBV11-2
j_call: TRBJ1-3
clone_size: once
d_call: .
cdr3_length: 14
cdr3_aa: CASSPGISGNTIYF
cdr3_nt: TGTGCCAGCAGTCCGGGGATCTCTGGAAACACCATATATTTT

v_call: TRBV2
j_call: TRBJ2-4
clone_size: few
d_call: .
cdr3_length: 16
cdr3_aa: CASSEDLTGAKNIQYF
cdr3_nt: TGTGCCAGCAGTGAAGACCTGACCGGGGCCAAAAACATTCAGTACTTC

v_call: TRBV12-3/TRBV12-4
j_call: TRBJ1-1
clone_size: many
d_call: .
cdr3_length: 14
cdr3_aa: CASIRTPMNTEAFF
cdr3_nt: TGTGCCAGCATTAGGACACCAATGAACACTGAAGCTTTCTTT

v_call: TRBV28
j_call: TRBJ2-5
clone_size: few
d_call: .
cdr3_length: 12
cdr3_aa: CASTSNQETQYF
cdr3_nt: TGTGCCAGCACATCTAACCAAGAGACCCAGTACTTC

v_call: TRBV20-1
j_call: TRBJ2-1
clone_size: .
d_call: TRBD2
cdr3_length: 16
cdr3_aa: CSADNPGGRLSNEQFF
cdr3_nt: TGCAGTGCTGACAACCCTGGCGGGAGACTTTCCAATGAGCAGTTCTTC

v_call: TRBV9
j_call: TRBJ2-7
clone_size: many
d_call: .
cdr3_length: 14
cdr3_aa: CASSVEGPSYEQYF
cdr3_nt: TGTGCCAGCAGCGTAGAGGGGCCCTCCTACGAGCAGTACTTC

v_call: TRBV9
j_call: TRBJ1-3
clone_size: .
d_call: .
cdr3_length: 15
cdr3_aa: CASTGTGSSGNTIYF
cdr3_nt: TGTGCCAGCACCGGAACGGGAAGCTCTGGAAACACCATATATTTT

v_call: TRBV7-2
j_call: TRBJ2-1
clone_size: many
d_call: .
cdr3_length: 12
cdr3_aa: CASSSTLNEQFF
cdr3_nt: TGTGCCAGCAGCTCTACCCTCAATGAGCAGTTCTTC

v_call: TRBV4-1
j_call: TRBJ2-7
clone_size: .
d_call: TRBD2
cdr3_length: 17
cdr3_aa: CASSQGIGSGRAYEQYF
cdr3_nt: TGCGCCAGCAGCCAAGGGATTGGTAGCGGGAGGGCCTACGAGCAGTACTTC

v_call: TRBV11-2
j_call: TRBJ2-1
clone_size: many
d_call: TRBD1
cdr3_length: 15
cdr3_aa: CASTFRDRAYNEQFF
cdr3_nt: TGTGCCAGCACCTTCCGGGACAGAGCCTACAATGAGCAGTTCTTC

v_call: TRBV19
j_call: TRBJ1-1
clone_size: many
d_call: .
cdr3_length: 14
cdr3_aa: CASSPLGGVTEAFF
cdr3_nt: TGTGCCAGCAGCCCCCTTGGGGGGGTCACTGAAGCTTTCTTT

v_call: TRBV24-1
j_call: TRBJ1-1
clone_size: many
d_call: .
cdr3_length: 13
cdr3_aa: CATSDPVNTEAFF
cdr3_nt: TGTGCCACCAGTGATCCGGTGAACACTGAAGCTTTCTTT

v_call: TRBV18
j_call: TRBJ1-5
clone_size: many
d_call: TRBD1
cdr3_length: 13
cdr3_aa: CASSGTENQPQHF
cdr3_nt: TGTGCCAGCTCGGGGACAGAGAATCAGCCCCAGCATTTT

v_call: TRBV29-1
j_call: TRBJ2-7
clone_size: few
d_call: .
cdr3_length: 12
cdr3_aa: CSALQGRDEQYF
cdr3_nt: TGCAGCGCACTACAGGGTAGGGACGAGCAGTACTTC

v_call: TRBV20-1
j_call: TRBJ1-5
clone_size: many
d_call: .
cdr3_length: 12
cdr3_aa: CSARDADQPQHF
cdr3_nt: TGCAGTGCCAGGGACGCGGACCAGCCCCAGCATTTT

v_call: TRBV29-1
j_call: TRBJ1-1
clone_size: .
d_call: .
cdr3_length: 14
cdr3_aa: CSVPGQLVIAEAFF
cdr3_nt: TGCAGCGTCCCCGGACAGCTGGTTATCGCTGAGGCTTTCTTT

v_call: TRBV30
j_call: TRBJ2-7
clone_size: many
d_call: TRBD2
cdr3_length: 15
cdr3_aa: CAWSRTSGRAYEQYF
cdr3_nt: TGTGCCTGGAGCCGGACTAGCGGGAGGGCCTACGAGCAGTACTTC

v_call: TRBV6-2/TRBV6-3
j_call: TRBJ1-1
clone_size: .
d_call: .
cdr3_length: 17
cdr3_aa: CASRPRQARPRNTEAFF
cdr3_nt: TGTGCCAGCAGACCCAGACAGGCCCGCCCTAGGAACACTGAAGCTTTCTTT

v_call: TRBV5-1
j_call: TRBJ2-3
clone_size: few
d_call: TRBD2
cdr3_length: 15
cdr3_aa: CASRNLAGVTDTQYF
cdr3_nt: TGCGCCAGCAGGAACCTAGCGGGAGTGACAGATACGCAGTATTTT

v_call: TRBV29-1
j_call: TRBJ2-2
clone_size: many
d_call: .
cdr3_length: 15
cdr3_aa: CSVTLSQGYTGELFF
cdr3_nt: TGCAGCGTCACCCTTTCCCAAGGGTACACCGGGGAGCTGTTTTTT

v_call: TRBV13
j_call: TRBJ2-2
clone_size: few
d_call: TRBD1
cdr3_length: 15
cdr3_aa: CASTHGTANTGELFF
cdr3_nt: TGTGCCAGCACCCACGGGACAGCCAACACCGGGGAGCTGTTTTTT